This T cell receptor (beta chain) was sequenced for a study of blood T cell repertoires in COVID-19. Study background: Acute-phase and convalescent COVID-19 samples originated in the United States, Italy and Spain. PBMCs, B-cell-depleted T cells, or T cells provided the cDNA or gDNA that made up the material.

V shed 3 bases and J 6 bases; nucleotides not matched to a gene: 11. This CDR3 has 17 amino acids. CDR1 is KGHDR, CDR2 SFDVKD, per germline. How the authors handled the data: Amplification with reference gene primers provided the estimates of nucleated cell counts. TCRdb's copy holds only in-frame clones and misses some; the assay was immunoSEQ multiplex PCR. V, J and clone size are those of that table, while D and trimming were read from the DNA. This table holds 250,000 to 350,000 clones, approximately 89% found once. The sample comprised peripheral blood. This TCR was sampled from a woman aged 55-70 years with acute or convalescent COVID-19. The J gene is TRBJ2-1, the V gene TRBV24-1, with 9 positions matching TRBD1. The CDR3 is CATSDPPGQGRSNEQFF. In nucleotides, the CDR3 is TGTGCCACCAGTGATCCCCCGGGACAGGGTAGGTCCAATGAGCAGTTCTTC.